These T cell receptor beta chains were read from a single sample in a study of blood T cell repertoires in COVID-19. Profiled with immunoSEQ multiplex PCR; TCRdb holds only in-frame clones, not every one. Here the sample spans 150,000 to 200,000 clones, around nine tenths being singletons. Material: peripheral blood. The source is an older woman with COVID-19, enrolled during active disease. The CDR3 runs from the conserved cysteine through the conserved F or W. The order of the fields is J gene, clone size, V gene, CDR3 protein. Clone size is stated in some rows and not others, as once, few, many or a class when expanded.

TRBJ1-2 - TRBV4-3 CASSQTLANYGYTF
TRBJ2-2 once TRBV11-1 CASSLDSNTGELFF
TRBJ2-7 - TRBV11-2 CASSPIGTAESYEQYF
TRBJ2-5 - TRBV2 CASTPRQGVLGETQYF
TRBJ1-6 - TRBV3-1/TRBV3-2 CASSQGEAILHF
TRBJ2-3 once TRBV4-1 CASSQAPAGGADTQYF
TRBJ1-1 - TRBV9 CASSSRGAPNTEAFF
TRBJ1-5 - TRBV10-3 CAISGQGAGQPQHF
TRBJ1-1 - TRBV7-8 CASRKQMNTEAFF
TRBJ1-5 - TRBV12-3/TRBV12-4 CASSFPGNQPQHF
TRBJ2-7 - TRBV5-4 CASSDFSGRRPYEQYF
TRBJ2-7 - TRBV11-3 CASSLLGGDPYEQYF
TRBJ1-4 - TRBV27 CASRDNSGFNEKLFF
TRBJ1-5 - TRBV6-5 CASSYNPGVSNQPQHF
TRBJ2-6 - TRBV12-3/TRBV12-4 CASSSSGANVLTF
TRBJ1-2 - TRBV28 CASRLDRAGGYTF
TRBJ2-1 - TRBV4-1 CASSQDEGTSATNEQFF
TRBJ1-4 - TRBV12-3/TRBV12-4 CASNREGEKLFF
TRBJ2-2 - TRBV15 CATSRADRANTGELFF
TRBJ2-7 - TRBV5-4 CASSLRTGTYEQYF
TRBJ2-7 - TRBV7-2 CASRGTGTYEQYF
TRBJ2-1 - TRBV6-5 CASSYGAGAYNEQFF
TRBJ2-1 - TRBV7-2 CASSKTLAGVEQFF
TRBJ2-5 - TRBV6-5 CASSRGPRETQYF
TRBJ2-7 - TRBV11-3 CASSLEDSTSGTNRSSYEQYF
TRBJ2-4 once TRBV4-2 CASSQDRRTKNIQYF
TRBJ1-1 - TRBV20-1 CSASGGLRDWNTEAFF
TRBJ1-1 - TRBV19 CASSTLASYTEAFF
TRBJ2-7 - TRBV11-2 CASSPLGQGNYEQYF
TRBJ2-3 - TRBV7-2 CASSASGQGGTDTQYF
TRBJ1-1 - TRBV7-2 CASSHLLGQGAVMGTEAFF
TRBJ2-2 - TRBV29-1 CSYISEIPTGELFF
TRBJ2-1 - TRBV5-4 CASSPAGGGRGYNEQFF
TRBJ2-7 - TRBV28 CASSFSTSLGEQYF
TRBJ2-7 - TRBV6-5 CASSSRDNSYEQYF
TRBJ2-1 - TRBV7-2 CASSPRPAGDSSNEQFF
TRBJ2-7 - TRBV27 CASSRGTGFYEQYF
TRBJ1-4 - TRBV28 CASITPTGGASNEKLFF
TRBJ2-7 - TRBV6-1 CASSEGQGLTYEQYF
TRBJ2-3 - TRBV24-1 CATSDPGLAGADTQYF
TRBJ2-1 once TRBV30 CARDPGLNNEQFF